This T cell receptor (beta chain) was retrieved from a study of blood T cell repertoires in COVID-19. Background on the study: Sample material is recorded as cDNA or gDNA derived from T cells, B-cell-depleted T cells, or PBMCs.

Generated by immunoSEQ multiplex PCR, the TCRdb table keeps only in-frame clones and is missing some. Of around 210,000 clones listed, around 80% were seen once; the top ten hold about 12%. The CDR3 is made up of 14 amino acids. V lost 1 base and J 3 bases, leaving 7 bases between the germline ends. Per germline, CDR1 MGHRA and CDR2 YSYEKL. This clonotype was sampled from a human donor in a cohort sampled during active COVID-19. Source material: peripheral blood. The chain uses TRBV4-1 and TRBJ1-3, with D hard to call. The chain's CDR3 is CASSQGVLGNTIYF. The CDR3 nucleotides are TGCGCCAGCAGCCAAGGAGTACTTGGAAACACCATATATTTT.